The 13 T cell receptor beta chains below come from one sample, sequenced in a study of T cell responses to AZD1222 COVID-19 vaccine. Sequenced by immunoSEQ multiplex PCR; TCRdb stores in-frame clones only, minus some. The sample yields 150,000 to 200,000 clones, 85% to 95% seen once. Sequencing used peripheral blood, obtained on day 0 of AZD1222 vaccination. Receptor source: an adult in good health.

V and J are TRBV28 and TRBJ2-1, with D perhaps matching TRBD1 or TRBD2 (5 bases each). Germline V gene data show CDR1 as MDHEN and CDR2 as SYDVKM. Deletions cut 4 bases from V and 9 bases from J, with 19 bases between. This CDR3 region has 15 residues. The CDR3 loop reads CASSSGSWGGGEQFF. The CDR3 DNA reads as TGTGCCAGCAGTTCGGGCTCTTGGGGTGGGGGTGAGCAGTTCTTC.

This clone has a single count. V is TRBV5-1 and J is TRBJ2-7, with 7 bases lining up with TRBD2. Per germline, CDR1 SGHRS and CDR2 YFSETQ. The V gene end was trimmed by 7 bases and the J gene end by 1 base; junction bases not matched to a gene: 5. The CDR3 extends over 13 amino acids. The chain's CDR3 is CASAGTTSYEQYF. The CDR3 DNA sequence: TGCGCCAGCGCCGGGACTACTTCCTACGAGCAGTACTTC.

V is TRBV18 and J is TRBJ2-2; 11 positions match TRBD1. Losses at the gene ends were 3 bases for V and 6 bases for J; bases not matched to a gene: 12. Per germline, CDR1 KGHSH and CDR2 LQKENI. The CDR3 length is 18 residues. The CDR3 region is CASSPRGAGTGGAGELFF. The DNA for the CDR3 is TGTGCCAGCTCACCTCGGGGCGCCGGGACAGGGGGAGCCGGGGAGCTGTTTTTT. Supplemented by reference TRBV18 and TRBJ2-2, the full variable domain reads NAGVMQNPRHLVRRRGQEARLRCSPMKGHSHVYWYRQLPEEGLKFMVYLQKENIIDESGMPKERFSAEFPKEGPSILRIQQVVRGDSAAYFCASSPRGAGTGGAGELFFGEGSRLTVL.

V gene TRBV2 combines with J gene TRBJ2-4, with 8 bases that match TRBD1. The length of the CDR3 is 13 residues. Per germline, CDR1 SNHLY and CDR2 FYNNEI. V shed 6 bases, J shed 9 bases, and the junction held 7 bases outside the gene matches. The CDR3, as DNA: TGTGCCAGCAGCCCGGGACAGGTGGTCATTCAGTACTTC. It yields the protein CASSPGQVVIQYF.

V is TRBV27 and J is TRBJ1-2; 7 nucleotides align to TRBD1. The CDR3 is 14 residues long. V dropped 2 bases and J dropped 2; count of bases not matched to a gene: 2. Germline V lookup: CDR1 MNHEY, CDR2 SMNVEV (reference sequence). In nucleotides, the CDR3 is TGTGCCAGCAGTTTACAGGGGGGGAACTATGGCTACACCTTC. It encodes CASSLQGGNYGYTF.

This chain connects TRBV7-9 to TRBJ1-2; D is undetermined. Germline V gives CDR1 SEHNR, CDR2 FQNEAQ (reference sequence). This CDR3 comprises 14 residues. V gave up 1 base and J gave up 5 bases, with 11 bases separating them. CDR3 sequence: CASSLEGGNYGYTF. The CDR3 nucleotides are TGTGCCAGCAGCTTAGAAGGAGGGAATTATGGCTACACCTTC.

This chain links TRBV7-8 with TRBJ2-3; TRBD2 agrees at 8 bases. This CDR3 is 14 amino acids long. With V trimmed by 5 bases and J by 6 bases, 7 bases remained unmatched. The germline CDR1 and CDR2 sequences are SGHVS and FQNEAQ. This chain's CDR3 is CASSRLARTDTQYF. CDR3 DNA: TGTGCCAGCAGCCGACTAGCGAGAACCGATACGCAGTATTTT.

As DNA, the CDR3 is TGTGCCATCAGGGGGACGGGGAACACCGGGGAGCTGTTTTTT. It is translated as CAIRGTGNTGELFF. This chain connects TRBV10-3 to TRBJ2-2; the D gene could be TRBD1 or TRBD2 (5 bases each). Trimming shortened V by 6 bases and J by 1 base, and 9 bases separated the two germline ends. Germline CDR1 and CDR2: ENHRY and SYGVKD. This CDR3 spans 14 amino acids.

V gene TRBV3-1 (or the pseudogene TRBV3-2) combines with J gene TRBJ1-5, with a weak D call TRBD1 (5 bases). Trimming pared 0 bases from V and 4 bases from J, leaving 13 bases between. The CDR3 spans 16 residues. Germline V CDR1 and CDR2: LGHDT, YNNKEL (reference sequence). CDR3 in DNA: TGTGCCAGCAGCCAAGATCCGGGGGGTAGGAATCAGCCCCAGCATTTT. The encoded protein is CASSQDPGGRNQPQHF.

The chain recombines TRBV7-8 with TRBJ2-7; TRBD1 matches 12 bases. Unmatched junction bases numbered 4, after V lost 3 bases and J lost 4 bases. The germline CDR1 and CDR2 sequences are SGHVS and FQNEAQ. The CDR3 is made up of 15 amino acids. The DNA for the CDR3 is TGTGCCAGCAGCTTCGGGGACAGGGGGCCGTACGAGCAGTACTTC. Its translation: CASSFGDRGPYEQYF.

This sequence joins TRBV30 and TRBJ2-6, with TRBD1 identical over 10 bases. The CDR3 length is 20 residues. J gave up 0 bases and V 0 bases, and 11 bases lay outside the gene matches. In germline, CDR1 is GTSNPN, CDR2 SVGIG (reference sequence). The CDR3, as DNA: TGTGCCTGGAGTGTACGCACCGGGACAGGGGCACTCTCTGGGGCCAACGTCCTGACTTTC. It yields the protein CAWSVRTGTGALSGANVLTF.

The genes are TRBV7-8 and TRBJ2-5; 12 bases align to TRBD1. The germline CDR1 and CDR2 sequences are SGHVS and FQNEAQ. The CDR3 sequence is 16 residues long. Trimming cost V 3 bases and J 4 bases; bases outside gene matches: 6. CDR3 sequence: CASSFGDRGLLETQYF. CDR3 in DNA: TGTGCCAGCAGCTTCGGGGACAGGGGGCTTTTAGAGACCCAGTACTTC.

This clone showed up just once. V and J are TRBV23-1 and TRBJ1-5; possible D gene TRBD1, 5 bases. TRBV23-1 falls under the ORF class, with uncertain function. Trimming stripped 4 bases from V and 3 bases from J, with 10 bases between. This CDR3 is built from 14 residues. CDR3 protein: CASSPGTDNQPQHF. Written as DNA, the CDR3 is TGCGCCAGCAGTCCAGGGACGGACAATCAGCCCCAGCATTTT.